This TCR beta chain was observed in a study of blood T cell repertoires in COVID-19. The CDR3 covers 17 residues. Germline V gives CDR1 MNHEY, CDR2 SMNVEV (reference sequence). The trim removed 6 bases at V and 2 bases at J, leaving 10 bases unmatched. In the authors' methods: Amplifying reference gene primers gave estimates of nucleated cell counts. Produced via immunoSEQ multiplex PCR; TCRdb's table is partial and in-frame only. For V, J and clone size, that table is used; D and trimming come from the DNA. This table holds 100,000 to 150,000 clones, around 83% found once. This clone was seen only once.

This TCR was sampled from a man in his fifties or sixties with acute or convalescent COVID-19. Sequencing was done on a sample of peripheral blood. The rearrangement joins TRBV27 to TRBJ2-1; TRBD2 matches 10 bases. CDR3 loop: CASSPLTGTSAYNEQFF. Written as DNA, the CDR3 is TGTGCCAGCAGCCCCCTTACCGGGACTAGCGCCTACAATGAGCAGTTCTTC.